Below are 7 T cell receptor beta chains sequenced from a single sample in a study of control samples from healthy donors and cancer patients. TCRdb's copy holds only in-frame clones and misses some; the assay was immunoSEQ multiplex PCR. This table has around 100,000 clones, around 89% appearing once. Sequencing was performed on PBMCs. Source of these receptors: a man in his 60s with lung cancer.

This clone was seen a single time. This chain uses TRBV9 with TRBJ2-5; 9 nucleotides agree with TRBD1. This CDR3 is built from 15 residues. Per germline, CDR1 SGDLS and CDR2 YYNGEE. Trimming cost V 4 bases and J 3 bases; bases outside gene matches: 7. The CDR3 DNA reads as TGTGCCAGCAGCCCGCCGGGACAGGGAAAAGAGACCCAGTACTTC. This encodes CASSPPGQGKETQYF.

The CDR3, as DNA: TGTGCTAGTGGCCTATCCTGGGGCGGTCCTTACAATGAGCAGTTCTTC. It codes for CASGLSWGGPYNEQFF. The rearrangement uses TRBV12-5 and TRBJ2-1; maybe TRBD1 (5 bases). The CDR3 extends over 16 amino acids. Germline V lookup: CDR1 LGHNT, CDR2 FRNRAP. The V end was cut by 6 bases, the J end by 4 bases, with 19 bases between.

The V and J genes are TRBV11-1 and TRBJ2-7; the D is unclear. The CDR3 is made up of 15 amino acids. Germline CDR1 is SGHAT and CDR2 is FQDESV (reference sequence). The germline V and J ends were trimmed by 3 bases and 1 base, with 13 bases remaining between them. The CDR3 region is CASSFELTSSYEQYF. The CDR3 DNA is TGTGCCAGCAGCTTCGAGTTGACGAGTTCCTACGAGCAGTACTTC.

This clone was detected once. CDR3 sequence (DNA): TGTGCCACCAGTGAACAGGGGGTGAACACTGAAGCTTTCTTT. The encoded protein is CATSEQGVNTEAFF. V usage is TRBV24-1 and J usage is TRBJ1-1; 8 bases are shared with TRBD1. V lost 4 bases to trimming and J lost 0 bases; unmatched junction nucleotides: 0. Germline V gene sequence: CDR1 KGHDR, CDR2 SFDVKD. There are 14 residues in the CDR3.

The rearrangement joins TRBV2 to TRBJ2-1; 9 nucleotides line up with TRBD1. V shed 0 bases, J shed 9 bases, and the junction held 12 bases outside the gene matches. The CDR3 spans 17 residues. CDR1 is SNHLY, CDR2 FYNNEI, per germline. CDR3 in DNA: TGTGCCAGCAGTGAAGCGCTTCAGGGACAGGGCCTAGGTGAGCAGTTCTTC. The encoded protein is CASSEALQGQGLGEQFF. Based on the CDR3 plus reference TRBV2 and TRBJ2-1, the full variable domain is EPEVTQTPSHQVTQMGQEVILRCVPISNHLYFYWYRQILGQKVEFLVSFYNNEISEKSEIFDDQFSVERPDGSNFTLKIRSTKLEDSAMYFCASSEALQGQGLGEQFFGPGTRLTVL.

The rearrangement joins TRBV7-3 to TRBJ2-3, with 10 bases that match TRBD1. This CDR3 comprises 16 residues. From germline, CDR1 is SGHTA and CDR2 FQGTGA. V gave up 5 bases and J gave up 4 bases; unmatched junction bases: 9. The CDR3 coding sequence is TGTGCCAGCAGCCAGACAGGGGGCGCGGACTCAGATACGCAGTATTTT. This translates into CASSQTGGADSDTQYF.

This clone was seen once. This chain connects TRBV29-1 to TRBJ1-1; 8 nucleotides align to TRBD1. Germline V CDR1 and CDR2: SQVTM, ANQGSEA. CDR3 length equals 13 residues. The trim removed 3 bases at V and 0 bases at J, leaving 0 bases unmatched. The CDR3 nucleotides read TGCAGCGTTGAGGGACAGGTGAACACTGAAGCTTTCTTT. Translating gives CSVEGQVNTEAFF.